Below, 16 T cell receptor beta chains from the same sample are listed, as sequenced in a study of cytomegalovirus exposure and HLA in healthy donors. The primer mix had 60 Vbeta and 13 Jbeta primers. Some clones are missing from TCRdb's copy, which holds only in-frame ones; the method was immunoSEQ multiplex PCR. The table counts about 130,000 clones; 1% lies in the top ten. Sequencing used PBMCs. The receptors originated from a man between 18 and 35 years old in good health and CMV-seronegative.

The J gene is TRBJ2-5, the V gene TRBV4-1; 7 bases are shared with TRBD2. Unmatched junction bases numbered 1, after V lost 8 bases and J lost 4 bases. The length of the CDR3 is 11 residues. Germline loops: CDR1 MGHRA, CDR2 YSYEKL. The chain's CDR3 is CASAGAETQYF. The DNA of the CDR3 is TGCGCCAGCGCGGGAGCAGAGACCCAGTACTTC.

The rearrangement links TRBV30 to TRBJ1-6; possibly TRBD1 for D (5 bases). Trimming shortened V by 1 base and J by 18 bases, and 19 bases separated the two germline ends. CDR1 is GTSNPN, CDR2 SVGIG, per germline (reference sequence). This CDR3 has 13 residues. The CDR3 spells CAWSARTDTPSHF. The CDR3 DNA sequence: TGTGCCTGGAGTGCCCGAACGGACACCCCGTCCCACTTT.

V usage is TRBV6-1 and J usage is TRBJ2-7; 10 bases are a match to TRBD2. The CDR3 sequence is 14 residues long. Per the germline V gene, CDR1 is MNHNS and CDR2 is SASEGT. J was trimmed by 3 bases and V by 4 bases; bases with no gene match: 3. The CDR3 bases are TGTGCCAGCAGTGTTACTAGCGGGAACTACGAGCAGTACTTC. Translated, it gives CASSVTSGNYEQYF.

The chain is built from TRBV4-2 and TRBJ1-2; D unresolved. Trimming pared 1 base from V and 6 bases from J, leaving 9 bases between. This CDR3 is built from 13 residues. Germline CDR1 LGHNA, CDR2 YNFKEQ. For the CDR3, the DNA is TGTGCCAGCAGCCAAGCCGAGGGTAATGGCTACACCTTC. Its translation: CASSQAEGNGYTF.

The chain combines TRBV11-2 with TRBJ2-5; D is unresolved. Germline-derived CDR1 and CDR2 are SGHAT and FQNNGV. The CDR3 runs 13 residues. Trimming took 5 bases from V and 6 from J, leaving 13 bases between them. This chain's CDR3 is CASSLRWRKTQYF. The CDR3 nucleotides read TGTGCCAGCAGCCTCAGGTGGCGCAAGACCCAGTACTTC.

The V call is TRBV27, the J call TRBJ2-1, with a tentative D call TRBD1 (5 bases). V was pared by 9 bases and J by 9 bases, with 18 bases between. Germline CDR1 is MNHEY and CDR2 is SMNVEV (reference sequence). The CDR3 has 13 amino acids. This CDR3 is CASTHQGGAEQFF. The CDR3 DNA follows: TGTGCCAGTACACACCAAGGTGGGGCTGAGCAGTTCTTC.

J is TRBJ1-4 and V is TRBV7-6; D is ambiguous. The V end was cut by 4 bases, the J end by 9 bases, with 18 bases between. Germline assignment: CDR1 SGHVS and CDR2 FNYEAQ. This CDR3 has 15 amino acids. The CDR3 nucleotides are TGTGCCAGCAGCTCAGCGGGCGGGGTCGGGCAAAAACTGTTTTTT. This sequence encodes CASSSAGGVGQKLFF. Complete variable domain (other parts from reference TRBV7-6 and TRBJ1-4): GAGVSQSPRYKVTKRGQDVALRCDPISGHVSLYWYRQALGQGPEFLTYFNYEAQQDKSGLPNDRFSAERPEGSISTLTIQRTEQRDSAMYRCASSSAGGVGQKLFFGSGTQLSVL.

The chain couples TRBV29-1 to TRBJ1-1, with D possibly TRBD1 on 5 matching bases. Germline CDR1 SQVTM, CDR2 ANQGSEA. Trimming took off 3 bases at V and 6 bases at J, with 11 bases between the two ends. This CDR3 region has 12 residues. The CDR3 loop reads CSVDRELSEAFF. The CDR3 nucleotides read TGCAGCGTTGACAGGGAATTATCTGAAGCTTTCTTT.

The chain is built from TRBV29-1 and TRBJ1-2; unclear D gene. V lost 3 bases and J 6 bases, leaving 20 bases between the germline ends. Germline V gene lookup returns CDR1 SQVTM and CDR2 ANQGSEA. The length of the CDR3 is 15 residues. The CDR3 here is CSVERITGRANGYTF. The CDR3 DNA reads TGCAGCGTTGAGAGGATTACCGGGAGGGCAAATGGCTACACCTTC.

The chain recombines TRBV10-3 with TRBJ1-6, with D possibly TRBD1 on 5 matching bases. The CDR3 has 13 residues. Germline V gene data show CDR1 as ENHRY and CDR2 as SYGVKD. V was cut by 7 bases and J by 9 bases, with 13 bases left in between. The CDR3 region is CAITGEVGSPLHF. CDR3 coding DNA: TGTGCCATCACGGGGGAGGTCGGTTCACCCCTCCACTTT.

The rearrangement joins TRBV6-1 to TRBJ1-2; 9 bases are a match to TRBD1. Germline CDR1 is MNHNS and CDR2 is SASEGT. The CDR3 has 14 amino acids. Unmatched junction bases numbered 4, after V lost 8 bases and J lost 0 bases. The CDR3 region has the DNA TGTGCCAGCGGACAGGGGAGAGCTAACTATGGCTACACCTTC. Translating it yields CASGQGRANYGYTF.

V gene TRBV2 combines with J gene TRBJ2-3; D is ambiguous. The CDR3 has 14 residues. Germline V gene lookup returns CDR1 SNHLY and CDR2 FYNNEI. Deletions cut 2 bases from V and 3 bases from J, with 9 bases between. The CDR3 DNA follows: TGTGCCAGCAGTGAAAACAGTTATACAGATACGCAGTATTTT. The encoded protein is CASSENSYTDTQYF.

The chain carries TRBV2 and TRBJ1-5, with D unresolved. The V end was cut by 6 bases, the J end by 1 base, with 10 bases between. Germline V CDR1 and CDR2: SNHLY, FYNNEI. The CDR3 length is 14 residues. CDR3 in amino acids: CASRVGESNQPQHF. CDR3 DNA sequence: TGTGCCAGCAGAGTTGGAGAGAGCAATCAGCCCCAGCATTTT.

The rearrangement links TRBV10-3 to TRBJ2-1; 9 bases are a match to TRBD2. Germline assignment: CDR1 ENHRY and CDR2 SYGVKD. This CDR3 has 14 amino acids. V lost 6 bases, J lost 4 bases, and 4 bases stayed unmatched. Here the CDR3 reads CAIRALAGYNEQFF. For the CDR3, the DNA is TGTGCCATCAGGGCCCTAGCGGGGTACAATGAGCAGTTCTTC.

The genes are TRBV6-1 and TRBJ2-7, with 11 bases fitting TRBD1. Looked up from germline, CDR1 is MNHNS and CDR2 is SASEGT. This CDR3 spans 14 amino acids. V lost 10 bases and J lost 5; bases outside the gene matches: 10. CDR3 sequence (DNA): TGTGCCACCCGGACAGGGGGCGCGGGAAACGAGCAGTACTTC. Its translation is CATRTGGAGNEQYF.

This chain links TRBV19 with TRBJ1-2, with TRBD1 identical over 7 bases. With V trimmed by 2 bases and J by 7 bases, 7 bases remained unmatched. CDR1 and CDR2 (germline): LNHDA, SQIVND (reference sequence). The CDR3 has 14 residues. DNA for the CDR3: TGTGCCAGTAGTATAACTTCGACAGGGTCTGGCTACACCTTC. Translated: CASSITSTGSGYTF.